This T cell receptor beta chain was recovered during a study of OX40 agonist ivuxolimab in advanced cancers. With regard to the full study: The costimulatory receptor OX40 (CD134) was targeted by ivuxolimab, a fully human IgG2 agonistic monoclonal antibody. Intravenous ivuxolimab was administered to patients every 2 weeks at six dose levels: 0.01, 0.1, 0.3, 1.5, 3 and 10 mg/kg. Of the roughly 52 dose-escalation patients, hepatocellular carcinoma was present in about 20, melanoma in around 15, renal cell carcinoma in 9 and head and neck cancer in 9. In the dose-escalation cohort, roughly 80% of patients were male, and the mean age was about 55 years, with a range of about 23 to 85. Patients were allowed to have had prior anti-PD-1, anti-PD-L1 or anti-CTLA-4 therapy, and 30% to 40% of the dose-escalation patients had previously received checkpoint inhibitors. Partial responses occurred in three dose-escalation patients: two with cutaneous melanoma and one with hepatocellular carcinoma. Peripheral TCRbeta sequencing was intended to test whether TCR sequence diversity was altered and clonal T-cell expansion was caused by ivuxolimab. The paper covers the monotherapy dose-escalation part of the phase I ivuxolimab trial, which included N of about 50 patients.

Of note for this clone: Its antigen has not been determined. Nothing much larger sits one base from this clone, and base qualities are not available.

The research as a whole found: On average, CD8+ T cells showed more expanded clones than CD4+ T cells after ivuxolimab. In partial responders in the 0.1-3.0 mg/kg groups, normalized peripheral clonal expansion was found to be among the lowest, especially among CD8+ T cells. At doses of 0.1 to 3.0 mg/kg, clonal expansion of both CD4+ and CD8+ T cells in blood was seen between baseline and week 6. Low levels of normalized T-cell clonal expansion were also shown by some nonresponding patients. The antigen specificity of the peripheral T cells that underwent clonal expansion was not determined.

Patients with autoimmune disease history or receiving systemic immunosuppression were excluded from the trial. Peripheral blood for TCR sequencing was drawn from every dose cohort at baseline, at cycle 4 day 1 and at cycle 7 day 1. Samples were obtained from an open-label, multicenter, first-in-human phase I dose-escalation trial of ivuxolimab. The trial enrolled adults with locally advanced or metastatic head and neck squamous cell, hepatocellular, melanoma or renal cell carcinoma. Before TCR sequencing, CD4+ T cells and CD8+ T cells from peripheral blood were sorted into separate populations. Based on the germline V gene, the CDR1 and CDR2 sequences are MGHRA and YSYEKL. Compared with germline, V lacks 4 bases and J lacks 5 bases; bases without a gene match: 7. From the cysteine through the phenylalanine, the CDR3 covers 15 amino acids. Solely the CDR3 DNA is kept, with 45 bases framed from the first base.

Genomic DNA was isolated from the sorted cells so that the TCRbeta CDR3 region could be sequenced. The immunoSEQ Assay was used to sequence the TCRbeta CDR3 regions. Not all clones reach the TCRdb copy of this immuneACCESS table, which keeps in-frame sequences only. Checked studies attribute under half of the gap to unresolved V genes and leave the rest unexplained. The table for this sample lists more than 30,000 clones; around 80% of them were counted only once. Over 20% of the sample is held by the ten biggest clonotypes. This TCR derives from an adult with an advanced solid tumor such as melanoma, head and neck, liver or kidney cancer. Here the chain combines TRBV4-1 and TRBJ2-3; the central 9 bases match TRBD2. The source material was CD4+ or CD8+ T cells sorted from blood, sampled in a trial of the OX40 agonist ivuxolimab. The CDR3 here reads CASSRGGRAGDTQYF. The DNA reads TGCGCCAGCAGCCGGGGCGGGAGGGCCGGAGATACGCAGTATTTT.